This T cell receptor (beta chain) came from a study of sequential checkpoint blockade in melanoma. As for the study in general: Each arm's sequence ended with maintenance nivolumab.

TCRdb keeps only in-frame clones here, not all; method: immunoSEQ multiplex PCR. The sample has roughly 20,000 clones, 72% seen once. Turning to this clone: Compared with germline, one end of the junction differs, possibly owing to a read error.

Regarding treatment: randomized to nivolumab then ipilimumab (arm A) or the reverse (arm B). The TCR originated in a human donor with melanoma. The material sequenced was CD8+ T cells sorted from blood (inferred from file names), taken from a patient given nivolumab and ipilimumab in sequence.

The CDR3 is CASSLRPEAFF. The CDR3 DNA reads TGTGCCAGCAGCTTACGCCCTGAAGCTTTCTTC. The chain is built from TRBV7-9 and TRBJ1-1; D is unclear. Germline V lookup: CDR1 SEHNR, CDR2 FQNEAQ (reference sequence). The length of the CDR3 is 11 residues. Combining the CDR3 with reference TRBV7-9 and TRBJ1-1 gives the whole variable domain DTGVSQNPRHKITKRGQNVTFRCDPISEHNRLYWYRQTLGQGPEFLTYFQNEAQLEKSRLLSDRFSAERPKGSFSTLEIQRTEQGDSAMYLCASSLRPEAFFGQGTRLTVV.